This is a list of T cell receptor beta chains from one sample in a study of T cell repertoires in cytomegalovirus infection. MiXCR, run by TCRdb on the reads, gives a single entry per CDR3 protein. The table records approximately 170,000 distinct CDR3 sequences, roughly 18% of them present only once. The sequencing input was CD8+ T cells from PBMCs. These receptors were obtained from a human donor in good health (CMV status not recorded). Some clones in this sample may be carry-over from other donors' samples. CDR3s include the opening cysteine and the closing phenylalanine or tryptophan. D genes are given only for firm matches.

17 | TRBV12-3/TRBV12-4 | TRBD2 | CASSLALAGAPTYEQYF
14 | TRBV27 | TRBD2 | CASTLRAGVYEQYF
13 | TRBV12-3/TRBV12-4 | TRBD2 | CASRLAGPYEQYF
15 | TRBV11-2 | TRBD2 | CASSFGGGPERELFF
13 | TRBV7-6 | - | CASSGNSGNTIYF
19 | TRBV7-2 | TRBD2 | CASSPSRTDYSSGVFEQYF
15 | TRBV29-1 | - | CSVDRILANSDTQYF
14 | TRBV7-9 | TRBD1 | CASTPGQGPGDLHF
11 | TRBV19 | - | CASSDGHGAFF
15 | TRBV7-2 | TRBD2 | CASSLSSGEGNIQYF
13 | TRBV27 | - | CASSLSWTDEQYF
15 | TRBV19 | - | CASSTDWTGNNEQFF
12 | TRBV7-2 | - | CASSLGLTEAFF
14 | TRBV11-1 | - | CAASGWAGGTEAFF
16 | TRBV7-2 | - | CASSVSGRQSNQPQHF
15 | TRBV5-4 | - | CASSLRRESGYEQYF
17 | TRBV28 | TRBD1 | CASSFPRTGAFSYEQYF
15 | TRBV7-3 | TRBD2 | CASSLGGGAYNEQFF
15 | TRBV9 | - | CASSATFHTTYEQYF
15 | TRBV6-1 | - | CASKTRVASNQPQHF
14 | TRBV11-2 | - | CASSPRQLNYGYTF
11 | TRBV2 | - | CASIDGVTQYF
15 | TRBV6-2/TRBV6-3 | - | CASRDSLTEHYEQYF
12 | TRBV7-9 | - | CASSFIGRLVYF
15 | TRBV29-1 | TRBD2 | CSVELAEDRTDTQYF
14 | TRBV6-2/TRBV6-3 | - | CASSYSTSGNEQFF
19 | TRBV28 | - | CASSTRAPRGSEPPYEQYF
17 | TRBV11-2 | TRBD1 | CASSLWGQGHLRYEQYF
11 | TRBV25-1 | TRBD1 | CASSGTGGYTF
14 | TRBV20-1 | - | CSATSLIGSYEQYF
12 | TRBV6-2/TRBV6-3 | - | CASSYLVYEQYF
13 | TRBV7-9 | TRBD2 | CAKAGLGYNEQFF
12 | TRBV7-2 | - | CASSLRANEQFF
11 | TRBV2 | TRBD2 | CAGLGSSEQYF
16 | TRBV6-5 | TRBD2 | CASSYSASGGADEQFF
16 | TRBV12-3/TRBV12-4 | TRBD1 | CASSFQDRGLQETQYF
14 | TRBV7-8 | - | CASSPKVGKTEAFF
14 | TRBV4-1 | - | CASSQDPGPYEQYF
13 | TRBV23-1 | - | CASSRNTNYGYTF
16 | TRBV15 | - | CAAAPGKSSGANVLTF
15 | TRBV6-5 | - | CASSYTPGRRYGYTF
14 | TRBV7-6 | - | CASSLVLAFGEQFF